The T cell receptor (beta chain) under discussion was sequenced for a study of Ad26.COV2.S vaccination and SARS-CoV-2 variants. The germline CDR1 and CDR2 sequences are KGHSH and LQKENI. This CDR3 contains 16 residues. V was cut by 0 bases and J by 5 bases, with 16 bases left in between. A single count supports this clone. TCRdb keeps only in-frame clones here, not all; method: immunoSEQ multiplex PCR. The table lists more than 150,000 clones, around nine tenths of them singletons, with 4.5% to 7.5% in the top ten. This receptor was taken from a human donor who had recovered from COVID-19. The rearrangement links TRBV18 to TRBJ2-5; D uncertain. The specimen comprised peripheral blood, sampled after recovery from COVID-19. In nucleotides, the CDR3 is TGTGCCAGCTCACCACCTGGCGGATACTCGCGGGAGACCCAGTACTTC. This translates into CASSPPGGYSRETQYF.